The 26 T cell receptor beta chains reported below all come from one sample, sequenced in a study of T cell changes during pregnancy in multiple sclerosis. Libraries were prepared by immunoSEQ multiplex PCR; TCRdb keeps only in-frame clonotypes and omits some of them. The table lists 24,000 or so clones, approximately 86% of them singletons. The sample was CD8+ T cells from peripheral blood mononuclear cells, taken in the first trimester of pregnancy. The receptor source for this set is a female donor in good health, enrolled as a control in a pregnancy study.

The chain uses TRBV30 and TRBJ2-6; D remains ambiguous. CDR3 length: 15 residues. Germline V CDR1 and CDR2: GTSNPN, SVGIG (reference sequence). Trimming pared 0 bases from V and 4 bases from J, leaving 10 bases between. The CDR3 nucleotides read TGTGCCTGGAGTGTACTACGGCGAGGGGCCAACGTCCTGACTTTC. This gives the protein CAWSVLRRGANVLTF.

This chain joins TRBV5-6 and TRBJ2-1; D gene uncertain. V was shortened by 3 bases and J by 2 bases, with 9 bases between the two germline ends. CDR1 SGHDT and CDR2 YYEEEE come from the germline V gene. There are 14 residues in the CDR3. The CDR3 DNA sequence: TGTGCCAGCAGCTCCAACTCCCCCTACAATGAGCAGTTCTTC. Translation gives CASSSNSPYNEQFF. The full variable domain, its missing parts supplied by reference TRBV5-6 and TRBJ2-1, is DAGVTQSPTHLIKTRGQQVTLRCSPKSGHDTVSWYQQALGQGPQFIFQYYEEEERQRGNFPDRFSGHQFPNYSSELNVNALLLGDSALYLCASSSNSPYNEQFFGPGTRLTVL.

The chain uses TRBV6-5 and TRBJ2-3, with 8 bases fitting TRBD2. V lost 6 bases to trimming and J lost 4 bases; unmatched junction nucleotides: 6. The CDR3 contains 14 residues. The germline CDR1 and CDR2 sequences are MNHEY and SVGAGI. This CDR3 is CASSLVGGADTQYF. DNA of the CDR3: TGTGCCAGCAGCTTGGTCGGGGGGGCAGATACGCAGTATTTT.

The CDR3: CASSSGIAYEQYF. CDR3 coding DNA: TGTGCCAGCAGTTCAGGTATCGCCTACGAGCAGTACTTC. The chain is built from TRBV27 and TRBJ2-7; D gene unclear. The CDR3 loop spans 13 amino acids. CDR1 is MNHEY and CDR2 is SMNVEV in the germline V gene (reference sequence). The V and J ends lost 4 bases and 2 bases respectively, with 9 bases between them.

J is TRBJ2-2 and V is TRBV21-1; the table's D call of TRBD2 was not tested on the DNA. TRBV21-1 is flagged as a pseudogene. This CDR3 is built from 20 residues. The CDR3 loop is CASSPFLLNGVYGDTGELFF. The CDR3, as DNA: TGTGCCAGCAGCCCGTTCCTATTAAACGGGGTTTATGGAGACACCGGGGAGCTGTTTTTT.

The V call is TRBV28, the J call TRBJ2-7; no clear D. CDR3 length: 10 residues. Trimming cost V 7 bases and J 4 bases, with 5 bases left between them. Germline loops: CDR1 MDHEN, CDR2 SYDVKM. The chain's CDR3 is CASKQYEQYF. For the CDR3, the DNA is TGTGCCAGCAAACAGTACGAGCAGTACTTC.

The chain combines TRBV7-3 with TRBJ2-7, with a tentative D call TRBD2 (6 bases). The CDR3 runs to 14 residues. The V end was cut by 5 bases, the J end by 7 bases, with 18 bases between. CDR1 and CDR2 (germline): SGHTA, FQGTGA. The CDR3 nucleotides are TGTGCCAGCAGCCCCTACGGGGGAGCGGAGGAGCAGTACTTC. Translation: CASSPYGGAEEQYF.

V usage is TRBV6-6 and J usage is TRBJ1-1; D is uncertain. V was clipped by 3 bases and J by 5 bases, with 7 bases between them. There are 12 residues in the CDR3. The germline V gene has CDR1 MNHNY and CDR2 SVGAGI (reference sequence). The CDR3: CASSYSSTEAFF. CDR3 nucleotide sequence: TGTGCCAGCAGTTATTCTTCTACTGAAGCTTTCTTT.

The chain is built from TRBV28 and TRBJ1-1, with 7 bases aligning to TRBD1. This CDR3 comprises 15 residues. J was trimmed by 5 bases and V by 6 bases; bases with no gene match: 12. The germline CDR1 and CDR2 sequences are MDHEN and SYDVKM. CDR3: CASRPLDREVTEAFF. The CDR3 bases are TGTGCCAGCAGACCGCTCGACAGGGAGGTTACTGAAGCTTTCTTT.

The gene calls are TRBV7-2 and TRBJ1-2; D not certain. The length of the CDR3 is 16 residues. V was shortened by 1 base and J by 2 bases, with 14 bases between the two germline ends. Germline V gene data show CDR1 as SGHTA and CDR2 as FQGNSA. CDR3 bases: TGTGCCAGCAGCTTAGAACCAACGTACACGAACTATGGCTACACCTTC. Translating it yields CASSLEPTYTNYGYTF.

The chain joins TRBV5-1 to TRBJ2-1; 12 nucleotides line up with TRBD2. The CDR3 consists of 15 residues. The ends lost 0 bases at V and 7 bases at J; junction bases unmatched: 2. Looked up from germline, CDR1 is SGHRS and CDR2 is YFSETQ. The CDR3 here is CASSLALAGGNEQFF. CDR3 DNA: TGCGCCAGCAGCTTGGCTCTAGCGGGAGGGAATGAGCAGTTCTTC.

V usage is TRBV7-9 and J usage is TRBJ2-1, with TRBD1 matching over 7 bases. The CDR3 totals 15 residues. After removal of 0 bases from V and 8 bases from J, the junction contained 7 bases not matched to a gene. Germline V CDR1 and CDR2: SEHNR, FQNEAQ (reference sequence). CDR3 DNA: TGTGCCAGCAGCTTAGCCGGGGACAGTAAGGATGAGCAGTTCTTC. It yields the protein CASSLAGDSKDEQFF.

The CDR3 DNA reads as TGTGCCAGCAGTGAAAACAGGGCGAACACCGGGGAGCTGTTTTTT. Translating gives CASSENRANTGELFF. The chain has TRBV6-1 and TRBJ2-2; D is possibly TRBD1 (6 bases). From germline, CDR1 is MNHNS and CDR2 SASEGT. Trimming left V 2 bases short and J 0 bases short, with 7 bases between. The length of the CDR3 is 15 residues.

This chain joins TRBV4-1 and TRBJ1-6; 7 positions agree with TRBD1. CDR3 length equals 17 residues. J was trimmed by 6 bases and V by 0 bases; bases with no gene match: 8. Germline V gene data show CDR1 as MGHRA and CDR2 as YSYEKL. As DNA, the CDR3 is TGCGCCAGCAGCCAAGACGAAAGAACAGGGGTTAATTCACCCCTCCACTTT. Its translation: CASSQDERTGVNSPLHF.

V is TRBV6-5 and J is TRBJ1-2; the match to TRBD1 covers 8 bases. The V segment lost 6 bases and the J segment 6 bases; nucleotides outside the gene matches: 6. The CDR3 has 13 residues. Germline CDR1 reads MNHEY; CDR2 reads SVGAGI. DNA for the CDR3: TGTGCCAGCAGCCTGACAGGGGTGGATGGCTACACCTTC. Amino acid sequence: CASSLTGVDGYTF.

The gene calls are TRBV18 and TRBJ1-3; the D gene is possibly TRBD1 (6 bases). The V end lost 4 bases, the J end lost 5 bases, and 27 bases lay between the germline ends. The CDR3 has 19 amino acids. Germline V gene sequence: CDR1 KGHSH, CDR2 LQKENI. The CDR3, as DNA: TGTGCCAGCTCACGGACCGGGGGGGACACCCCAGGGTGGCGAAACACCATATATTTT. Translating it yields CASSRTGGDTPGWRNTIYF.

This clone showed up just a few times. The CDR3 DNA reads as TGTGCCAGCAGGGACAGGGGGCAGAACACCGGGGAGCTGTTTTTT. This gives the protein CASRDRGQNTGELFF. The chain joins TRBV28 to TRBJ2-2; 11 nucleotides align to TRBD1. The V and J ends lost 6 bases and 1 base, in that order; junction bases with no gene match: 1. The CDR3 spans 15 residues. Germline values: CDR1 MDHEN, CDR2 SYDVKM.

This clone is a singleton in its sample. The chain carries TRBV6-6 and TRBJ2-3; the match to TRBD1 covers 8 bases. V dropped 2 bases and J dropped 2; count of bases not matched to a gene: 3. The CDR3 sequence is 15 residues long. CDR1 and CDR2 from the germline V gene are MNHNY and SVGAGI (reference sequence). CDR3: CASSYGRGHTDTQYF. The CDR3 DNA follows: TGTGCCAGCAGTTACGGCAGGGGGCACACAGATACGCAGTATTTT.

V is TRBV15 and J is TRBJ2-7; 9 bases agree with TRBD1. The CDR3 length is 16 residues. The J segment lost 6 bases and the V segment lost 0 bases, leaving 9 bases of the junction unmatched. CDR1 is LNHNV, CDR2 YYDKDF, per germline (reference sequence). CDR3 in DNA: TGTGCCACCAGCAGAGATCTCGGGACAGGGATAAGCGAGCAGTACTTC. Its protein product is CATSRDLGTGISEQYF.

CDR3 nucleotide sequence: TGTGCCAGCAGCTTATCGGTCAACTACAATGAGCAGTTCTTC. This translates into CASSLSVNYNEQFF. This chain joins TRBV7-9 and TRBJ2-1, with D uncertain. V lost 2 bases and J 3 bases, leaving 8 bases between the germline ends. The CDR3 totals 14 residues. The germline V gene has CDR1 SEHNR and CDR2 FQNEAQ (reference sequence).

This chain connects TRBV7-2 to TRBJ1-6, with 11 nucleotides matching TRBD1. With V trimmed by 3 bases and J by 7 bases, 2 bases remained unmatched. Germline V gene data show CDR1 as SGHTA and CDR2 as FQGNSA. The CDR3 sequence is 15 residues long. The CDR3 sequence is CASSFWTGGNSPLHF. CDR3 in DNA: TGTGCCAGCAGCTTTTGGACAGGGGGCAATTCACCCCTCCACTTT.

CDR3 in DNA: TGCGCCAGCAGCCAACCGGACTCTATAGCCAAAAACATTCAGTACTTC. This gives the protein CASSQPDSIAKNIQYF. The gene calls are TRBV4-1 and TRBJ2-4; the D gene is possibly TRBD2 (5 bases). Trimming removed 2 bases from V and 0 bases from J, with 11 bases in between. CDR1 MGHRA and CDR2 YSYEKL come from the germline V gene. CDR3 length: 16 residues.

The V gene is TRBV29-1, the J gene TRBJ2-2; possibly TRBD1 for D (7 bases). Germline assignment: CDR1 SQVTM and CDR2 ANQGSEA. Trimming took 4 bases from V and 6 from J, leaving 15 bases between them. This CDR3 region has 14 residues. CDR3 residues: CSVAGTERAGELFF. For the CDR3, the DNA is TGCAGCGTTGCAGGGACAGAGCGGGCCGGGGAGCTGTTTTTT.

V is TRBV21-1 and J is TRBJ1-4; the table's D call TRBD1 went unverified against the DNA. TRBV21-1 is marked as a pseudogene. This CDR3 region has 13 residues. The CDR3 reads CASRTGGNEKLFF. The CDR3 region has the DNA TGTGCCAGCAGGACAGGGGGGAATGAAAAACTGTTTTTT.

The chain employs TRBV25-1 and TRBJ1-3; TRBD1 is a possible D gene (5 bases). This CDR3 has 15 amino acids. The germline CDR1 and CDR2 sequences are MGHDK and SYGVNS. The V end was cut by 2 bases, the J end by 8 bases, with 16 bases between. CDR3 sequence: CASSEPSGREDTIYF. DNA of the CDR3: TGTGCCAGCAGTGAACCCTCAGGGAGGGAGGACACCATATATTTT.

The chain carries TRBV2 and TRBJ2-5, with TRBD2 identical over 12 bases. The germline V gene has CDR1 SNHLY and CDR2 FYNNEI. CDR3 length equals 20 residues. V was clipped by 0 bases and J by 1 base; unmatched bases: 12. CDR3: CASSEAEGGTSGPTQETQYF. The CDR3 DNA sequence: TGTGCCAGCAGTGAAGCGGAGGGTGGGACTAGCGGGCCGACCCAAGAGACCCAGTACTTC.